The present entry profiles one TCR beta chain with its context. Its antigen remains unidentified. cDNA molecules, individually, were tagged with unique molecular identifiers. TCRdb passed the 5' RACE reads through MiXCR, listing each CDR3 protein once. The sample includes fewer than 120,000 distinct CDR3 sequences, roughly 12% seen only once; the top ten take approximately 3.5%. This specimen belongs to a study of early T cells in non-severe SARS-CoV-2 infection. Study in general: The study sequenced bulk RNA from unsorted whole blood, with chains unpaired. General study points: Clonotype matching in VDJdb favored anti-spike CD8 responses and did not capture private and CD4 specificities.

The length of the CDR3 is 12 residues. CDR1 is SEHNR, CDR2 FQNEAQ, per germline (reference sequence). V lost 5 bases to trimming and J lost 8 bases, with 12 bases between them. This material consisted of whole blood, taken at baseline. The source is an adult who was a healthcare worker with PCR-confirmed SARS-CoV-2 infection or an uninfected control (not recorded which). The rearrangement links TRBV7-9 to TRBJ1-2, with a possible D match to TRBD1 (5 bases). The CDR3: CASSPGRGGYTF. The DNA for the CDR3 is TGTGCCAGCAGCCCAGGGAGGGGAGGCTACACCTTC.